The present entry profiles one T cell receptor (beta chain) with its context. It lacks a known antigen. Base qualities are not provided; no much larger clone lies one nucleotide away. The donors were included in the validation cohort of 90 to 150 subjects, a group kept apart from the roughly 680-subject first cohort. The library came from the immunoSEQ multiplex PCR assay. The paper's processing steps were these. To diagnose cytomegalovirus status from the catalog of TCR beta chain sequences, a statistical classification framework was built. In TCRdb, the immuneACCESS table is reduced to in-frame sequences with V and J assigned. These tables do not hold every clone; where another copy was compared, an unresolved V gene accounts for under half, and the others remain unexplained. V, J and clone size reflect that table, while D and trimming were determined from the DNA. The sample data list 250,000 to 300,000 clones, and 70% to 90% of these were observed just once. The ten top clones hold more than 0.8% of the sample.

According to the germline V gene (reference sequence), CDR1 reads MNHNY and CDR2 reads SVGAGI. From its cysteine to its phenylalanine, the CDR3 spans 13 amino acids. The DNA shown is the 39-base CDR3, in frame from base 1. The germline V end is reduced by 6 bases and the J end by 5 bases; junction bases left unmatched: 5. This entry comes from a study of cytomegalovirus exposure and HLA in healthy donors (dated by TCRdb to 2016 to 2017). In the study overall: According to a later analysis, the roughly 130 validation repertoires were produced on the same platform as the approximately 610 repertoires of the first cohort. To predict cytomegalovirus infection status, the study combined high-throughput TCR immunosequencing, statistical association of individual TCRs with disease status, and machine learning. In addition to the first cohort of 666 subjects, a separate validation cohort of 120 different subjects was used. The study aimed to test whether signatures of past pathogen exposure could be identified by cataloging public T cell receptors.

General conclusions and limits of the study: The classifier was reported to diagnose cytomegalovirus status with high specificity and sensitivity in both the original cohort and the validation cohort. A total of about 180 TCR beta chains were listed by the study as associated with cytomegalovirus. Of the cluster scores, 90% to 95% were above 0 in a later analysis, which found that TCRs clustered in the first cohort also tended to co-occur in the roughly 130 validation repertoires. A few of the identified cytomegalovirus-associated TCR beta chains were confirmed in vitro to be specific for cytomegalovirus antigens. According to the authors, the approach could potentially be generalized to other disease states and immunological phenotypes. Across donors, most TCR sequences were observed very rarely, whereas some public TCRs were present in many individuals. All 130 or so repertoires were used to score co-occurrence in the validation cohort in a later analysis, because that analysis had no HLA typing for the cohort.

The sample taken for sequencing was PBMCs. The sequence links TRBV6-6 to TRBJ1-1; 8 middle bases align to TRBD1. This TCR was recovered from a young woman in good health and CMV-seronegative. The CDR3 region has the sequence CASSRQGSTEAFF. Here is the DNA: TGTGCCAGCAGCAGACAGGGGAGTACTGAAGCTTTCTTT.